The next 9 T cell receptor beta chains were all read from a single sample in a study of blood T cell repertoires in COVID-19 (dated by TCRdb to about 2020). Libraries were built with the immunoSEQ multiplex PCR assay. The table comes from immuneACCESS by way of TCRdb, which keeps in-frame sequences with V and J called. Part of the clones is missing from these tables; in studies checked, under half for an unresolved V gene and the rest for unknown reasons. The sample yields about 55,000 clones; about 87% were counted once. More than 3% of the sample rests with the top ten. Sequencing was done on a sample of peripheral blood. The receptors shown here come from a man aged 35-49 years with COVID-19, enrolled during active disease.

The rearrangement uses TRBV5-6 and TRBJ1-5; D possibly corresponds to TRBD1 (5 bases). Trimming pared 2 bases from V and 3 bases from J, leaving 12 bases between. The CDR3 has 15 residues. The germline gives CDR1 SGHDT, CDR2 YYEEEE. The chain's CDR3 is CASSFGQGNNQPQHF. CDR3 in DNA: TGTGCCAGCAGCTTCGGGCAGGGCAACAATCAGCCCCAGCATTTT.

This chain uses TRBV5-6 with TRBJ1-2; D is undetermined. V gave up 0 bases and J gave up 5 bases, with 8 bases separating them. From germline, CDR1 is SGHDT and CDR2 YYEEEE. CDR3 length: 13 amino acids. In DNA form, the CDR3 reads TGTGCCAGCAGCTTGGGCAGTATTTATGGCTACACCTTC. This gives the protein CASSLGSIYGYTF.

This chain joins TRBV6-5 and TRBJ2-7, with 8 bases that match TRBD2. Losses at the gene ends were 7 bases for V and 2 bases for J; bases not matched to a gene: 7. The CDR3 consists of 14 residues. Looked up from germline, CDR1 is MNHEY and CDR2 is SVGAGI. The CDR3 DNA reads TGTGCCAGCAAATTCAGCGGGGGCACCTACGAGCAGTACTTC. It translates to CASKFSGGTYEQYF.

This chain connects TRBV29-1 to TRBJ2-7; possibly TRBD2 for D (7 bases). Per germline, CDR1 SQVTM and CDR2 ANQGSEA. Trimming took 8 bases from V and 6 from J, leaving 14 bases between them. This CDR3 region has 11 residues. The CDR3: CSTGGNGEQYF. In nucleotides, the CDR3 is TGCAGCACGGGGGGCAATGGCGAGCAGTACTTC.

The V call is TRBV18, the J call TRBJ2-2; 7 nucleotides line up with TRBD1. Germline V gene sequence: CDR1 KGHSH, CDR2 LQKENI. V shed 6 bases and J 0 bases; nucleotides not matched to a gene: 4. There are 15 residues in the CDR3. The CDR3 sequence: CASSSGTANTGELFF. CDR3 DNA: TGTGCCAGCTCTTCCGGGACAGCGAACACCGGGGAGCTGTTTTTT.

The gene calls are TRBV27 and TRBJ2-1; 8 positions match TRBD1. V trimming: 3 bases; J trimming: 0 bases; junction bases outside the gene matches: 16. The CDR3 runs to 20 residues. Germline CDR1 reads MNHEY; CDR2 reads SMNVEV (reference sequence). The DNA for the CDR3 is TGTGCCAGCAGTTTGGGCCCCGGGACAGGCCCTATACTCTCCTACAATGAGCAGTTCTTC. Translating gives CASSLGPGTGPILSYNEQFF.

This chain uses TRBV2 with TRBJ2-7; 7 bases match TRBD1. Germline trimming cut 2 bases from V and 3 bases from J; bases unmatched to any gene: 4. The length of the CDR3 is 14 residues. CDR1 is SNHLY and CDR2 is FYNNEI in the germline V gene. In nucleotides, the CDR3 is TGTGCCAGCAGTGAACAGGGGGAATACTACGAGCAGTACTTC. Protein product: CASSEQGEYYEQYF.

V is TRBV3-1 (or the pseudogene TRBV3-2) and J is TRBJ2-3, with D possibly TRBD1 on 6 matching bases. CDR3 length: 14 amino acids. Trimming cost V 5 bases and J 0 bases, with 9 bases left between them. Per germline, CDR1 LGHDT and CDR2 YNNKEL (reference sequence). CDR3 residues: CASSGGHSTDTQYF. DNA of the CDR3: TGTGCCAGCAGCGGGGGACATAGCACAGATACGCAGTATTTT.

V gene TRBV11-2 combines with J gene TRBJ2-2; 7 nucleotides match TRBD2. The ends lost 5 bases at V and 6 bases at J; junction bases unmatched: 9. CDR3 length: 15 amino acids. Germline V gives CDR1 SGHAT, CDR2 FQNNGV. In DNA form, the CDR3 reads TGTGCCAGCAGCGAGGCCCCTAGCGGTCCCGGGGAGCTGTTTTTT. Amino acid sequence: CASSEAPSGPGELFF.